These T cell receptor beta chains were read from a single sample in a study of neurological immune-mediated disorders. TCRdb redid the calling of the 5' RACE reads with MiXCR, one entry per CDR3 protein. The data show 55,000 to 65,000 distinct CDR3 sequences, 3.5% to 4.5% seen once. Material: PBMCs. Receptors originate from a woman aged 45 to 65 with multiple sclerosis. Both conserved end residues are part of each CDR3. The D gene is left open where the match is weak. For some rows the clone size is stated as once, few or many, or as a class when expanded; others skip it.

CDR3 DNA,CDR3 protein,CDR3 length,D gene,V gene,clone size,J gene
TGCAGTGCTACAAATACCAATGAGCAGTTCTTC,CSATNTNEQFF,11,NA,TRBV20-1,NA,TRBJ2-1
TGTGCCAGCAGCTTAATCCAAGAGACCCAGTACTTC,CASSLIQETQYF,12,NA,TRBV11-2,many,TRBJ2-5
TGTGCCAGCAGTTTACTGACAGGGTCGAGCTATGGCTACACCTTC,CASSLLTGSSYGYTF,15,TRBD1,TRBV27,many,TRBJ1-2
TGTGCCAGCAGCTTAGAGGGGAGGAACACTGAAGCTTTCTTT,CASSLEGRNTEAFF,14,NA,TRBV7-2,many,TRBJ1-1
TGTGCCAGCAGTTATCGCCCGAGGGCCAGGTTGGAAGCTTTCTTT,CASSYRPRARLEAFF,15,NA,TRBV6-2/TRBV6-3,many,TRBJ1-1
TGTGCCAGCAGCTTAGCCTCGGGGTGGACTGGAAACACCATATATTTT,CASSLASGWTGNTIYF,16,NA,TRBV7-2,many,TRBJ1-3
TGCAGTGCTAGAGACGCCAGCGGGAGTAGAGAGACCCAGTACTTC,CSARDASGSRETQYF,15,TRBD2,TRBV20-1,many,TRBJ2-5
TGTGCCAGCAGCATACTTTACGAGCAGTACTTC,CASSILYEQYF,11,NA,TRBV28,many,TRBJ2-7
TGCAGTGCTAGGTTCCCGGGGGCGGGCACTGAAGCTTTCTTT,CSARFPGAGTEAFF,14,NA,TRBV20-1,many,TRBJ1-1
TGCGCCAGCAGCAGATCCCGGGATCCCAGAACAGATACGCAGTATTTT,CASSRSRDPRTDTQYF,16,NA,TRBV5-1,many,TRBJ2-3
TGTGCCAGCAGTCTAGCGCTTCACTCCTACGAGCAGTACTTC,CASSLALHSYEQYF,14,NA,TRBV6-2/TRBV6-3,many,TRBJ2-7
TGCGCCAGCAGCCCCGCCGGGACAGAAGAGACCCAGTACTTC,CASSPAGTEETQYF,14,TRBD1,TRBV4-3,medium-sized,TRBJ2-5
TGTGCCAGCAGCGCAATGGGGAGGGCAGACTATGGCTACACCTTC,CASSAMGRADYGYTF,15,NA,TRBV11-3,many,TRBJ1-2
TGTGCCAGCAGCTTAAACCTAGCGGGAGTGTTCAATGAGCAGTTCTTC,CASSLNLAGVFNEQFF,16,TRBD2,TRBV11-2,many,TRBJ2-1
TGTGCCAGCAGCTTAACCGCGGGAGGGCCTAGTACCTACGAGCAGTACTTC,CASSLTAGGPSTYEQYF,17,TRBD2,TRBV7-2,many,TRBJ2-7